What follows are 21 T cell receptor beta chains derived from one specimen sequenced in a study of cytomegalovirus exposure and HLA in healthy donors (dated by TCRdb to the late 2010s). Library preparation used the immunoSEQ multiplex PCR assay. A mixture of 60 forward primers for TCR Vbeta segments and 13 reverse primers for TCR Jbeta segments was used in the multiplex PCR. TCRdb holds this immuneACCESS table with in-frame rearrangements only. Some clones are missing; in checked studies, unresolved V genes explain under half, and the rest has no known cause. In all, the sample holds about 150,000 clones, and 80% of those were seen once. The ten largest clones represent 1% of the sample. Sequenced: PBMCs. Receptors were obtained from a woman aged 50 to 65 in good health and CMV-seropositive.

The chain recombines TRBV14 with TRBJ2-3; D is possibly TRBD1 (5 bases). This CDR3 has 16 residues. V lost 2 bases, J lost 4 bases, and 16 bases lay in between. Per germline, CDR1 SGHDN and CDR2 FVKESK. The CDR3 DNA follows: TGTGCCAGCAGCCAACAGCCGGACATAGGGGCAGATACGCAGTATTTT. Its translation: CASSQQPDIGADTQYF.

The rearrangement links TRBV27 to TRBJ1-1; 7 bases line up with TRBD1. Looked up from germline, CDR1 is MNHEY and CDR2 is SMNVEV (reference sequence). The CDR3 totals 12 residues. With 5 bases clipped from V and 8 bases from J, the junction kept 5 bases outside the gene matches. The CDR3 sequence: CASSPRGIEAFF. CDR3 bases: TGTGCCAGCAGTCCCAGGGGGATCGAAGCTTTCTTT.

The chain recombines TRBV5-1 with TRBJ1-4, with D maybe TRBD1 (6 bases). The CDR3 totals 14 residues. The V gene's germline CDR1 is SGHRS and CDR2 YFSETQ. The germline V and J ends were trimmed by 2 bases and 6 bases, with 11 bases remaining between them. CDR3 in amino acids: CASSLGQFHEKLFF. The CDR3 nucleotides read TGCGCCAGCAGCTTAGGACAGTTCCATGAAAAACTGTTTTTT. The variable domain in full, completed from reference TRBV5-1 and TRBJ1-4, reads KAGVTQTPRYLIKTRGQQVTLSCSPISGHRSVSWYQQTPGQGLQFLFEYFSETQRNKGNFPGRFSGRQFSNSRSEMNVSTLELGDSALYLCASSLGQFHEKLFFGSGTQLSVL.

The chain uses TRBV7-2 and TRBJ2-7, with TRBD1 matching 8 bases. J lost 0 bases, V lost 4 bases, and 5 bases had no gene match. This CDR3 has 15 amino acids. Germline assignment: CDR1 SGHTA and CDR2 FQGNSA. As DNA, the CDR3 is TGTGCCAGCAGCTCCCGGGACAGGAGCTCCTACGAGCAGTACTTC. Protein: CASSSRDRSSYEQYF. The entire variable domain, with the rest obtained from reference TRBV7-2 and TRBJ2-7, is as follows: GAGVSQSPSNKVTEKGKDVELRCDPISGHTALYWYRQSLGQGLEFLIYFQGNSAPDKSGLPSDRFSAERTGGSVSTLTIQRTQQEDSAVYLCASSSRDRSSYEQYFGPGTRLTVT.

This chain joins TRBV4-2 and TRBJ2-7; a possible D gene is TRBD1 (6 bases). V gave up 6 bases and J gave up 3 bases, with 15 bases separating them. The CDR3 contains 14 residues. Germline V CDR1 and CDR2: LGHNA, YNFKEQ. Here the CDR3 reads CASRRDKGRYEQYF. CDR3 DNA sequence: TGTGCCAGCAGAAGGGACAAGGGCCGCTACGAGCAGTACTTC.

The chain combines TRBV7-2 with TRBJ2-1, with 7 positions matching TRBD1. V was clipped by 6 bases and J by 5 bases; unmatched bases: 4. The CDR3 length is 13 residues. Germline V gene sequence: CDR1 SGHTA, CDR2 FQGNSA. CDR3 residues: CASSDRADNEQFF. CDR3 DNA sequence: TGTGCCAGCAGTGACAGGGCCGACAATGAGCAGTTCTTC.

This clone appeared a few times. The chain has TRBV5-1 and TRBJ2-7; 7 bases are shared with TRBD1. V lost 4 bases to trimming and J lost 1 base; unmatched junction nucleotides: 8. The V gene's germline CDR1 is SGHRS and CDR2 YFSETQ. This CDR3 is built from 15 residues. The CDR3 protein is CASSTGTEASYEQYF. The CDR3 DNA follows: TGCGCCAGCAGCACCGGGACAGAAGCGTCCTACGAGCAGTACTTC. Supplemented by reference TRBV5-1 and TRBJ2-7, the full variable domain reads KAGVTQTPRYLIKTRGQQVTLSCSPISGHRSVSWYQQTPGQGLQFLFEYFSETQRNKGNFPGRFSGRQFSNSRSEMNVSTLELGDSALYLCASSTGTEASYEQYFGPGTRLTVT.

V usage is TRBV5-4 and J usage is TRBJ1-2, with 10 bases fitting TRBD1. J lost 4 bases, V lost 4 bases, and 7 bases had no gene match. Germline loops: CDR1 SGHNT, CDR2 YYREEE (reference sequence). CDR3 length: 15 amino acids. The CDR3 is CASSTWDRGTYGYTF. The CDR3 DNA is TGTGCCAGCAGCACGTGGGACAGGGGTACCTATGGCTACACCTTC.

The V call is TRBV10-3, the J call TRBJ2-5; possibly TRBD1 for D (6 bases). The CDR3 sequence is 13 residues long. V lost 4 bases, J lost 6 bases, and 12 bases lay in between. Per germline, CDR1 ENHRY and CDR2 SYGVKD. The CDR3 loop reads CAISGEGVQTQYF. Here the CDR3 DNA reads TGTGCCATCAGTGGTGAGGGGGTGCAGACCCAGTACTTC.

The chain is built from TRBV11-2 and TRBJ1-2, with D tentatively TRBD1 (5 bases). The CDR3 contains 13 residues. Per germline, CDR1 SGHAT and CDR2 FQNNGV. Trimming cost V 5 bases and J 8 bases, with 15 bases left between them. The CDR3 coding sequence is TGTGCCAGCAGCCTGGAGCCAGGGAGGGGCTACACCTTC. Translation gives CASSLEPGRGYTF.

This rearrangement joins TRBV11-1 to TRBJ2-7; 7 bases agree with TRBD2. The CDR3 has 12 residues. CDR1 and CDR2 from the germline V gene are SGHAT and FQDESV (reference sequence). With 0 bases clipped from V and 12 bases from J, the junction kept 5 bases outside the gene matches. The CDR3 reads CASSLARGRPYF. CDR3 DNA sequence: TGTGCCAGCAGCTTAGCGCGGGGGAGGCCGTACTTC.

The chain is built from TRBV7-2 and TRBJ2-2; 8 positions match TRBD1. CDR3 length: 16 amino acids. Germline assignment: CDR1 SGHTA and CDR2 FQGNSA. The V segment lost 5 bases and the J segment 6 bases; nucleotides outside the gene matches: 11. CDR3 DNA: TGTGCCAGCAGCGGACTTTGGACAGGGAAGGCCGGGGAGCTGTTTTTT. Its protein is CASSGLWTGKAGELFF.

This chain joins TRBV7-3 and TRBJ1-6; D uncertain. Germline lookup yields CDR1 SGHTA and CDR2 FQGTGA. Trimming left V 1 base short and J 8 bases short, with 6 bases between. The CDR3 sequence is 13 residues long. The CDR3 sequence is CASSLMTHSPLHF. The CDR3, as DNA: TGTGCCAGCAGCTTAATGACTCATTCACCCCTCCACTTT.

The V and J genes are TRBV28 and TRBJ2-4, with D possibly being TRBD2 (5 bases). Germline-derived CDR1 and CDR2 are MDHEN and SYDVKM. V was trimmed by 8 bases and J by 3 bases, leaving 14 bases between them. This CDR3 region has 14 residues. This CDR3 is CASRPSGVKNIQYF. The CDR3 DNA is TGTGCCAGCCGCCCGTCCGGGGTCAAAAACATTCAGTACTTC.

The chain recombines TRBV7-2 with TRBJ1-6; D not certain. CDR1 is SGHTA and CDR2 is FQGNSA in the germline V gene. The CDR3 contains 16 residues. Trimming shortened V by 5 bases and J by 0 bases, and 11 bases separated the two germline ends. CDR3 region: CASSRIQLSYNSPLHF. In nucleotides, the CDR3 is TGTGCCAGCAGCCGCATCCAACTCTCCTATAATTCACCCCTCCACTTT.

The chain is built from TRBV7-9 and TRBJ2-5; a weak D match, TRBD1 (5 bases). Trimming removed 1 base at V and 3 bases at J, with 9 bases between. The CDR3 length is 14 residues. Germline V CDR1 and CDR2: SEHNR, FQNEAQ (reference sequence). DNA of the CDR3: TGTGCCAGCAGCTTAGACCTAGGGGAAGAGACCCAGTACTTC. This translates into CASSLDLGEETQYF.

The chain is built from TRBV9 and TRBJ2-7; the match to TRBD2 covers 10 bases. Germline CDR1 SGDLS, CDR2 YYNGEE. This CDR3 has 15 residues. V was clipped by 4 bases and J by 4 bases; unmatched bases: 8. CDR3 loop: CASSPTGTSVYEQYF. CDR3 nucleotides: TGTGCCAGCAGCCCGACCGGGACTAGCGTATACGAGCAGTACTTC. Full variable domain (missing parts from reference TRBV9 and TRBJ2-7): DSGVTQTPKHLITATGQRVTLRCSPRSGDLSVYWYQQSLDQGLQFLIQYYNGEERAKGNILERFSAQQFPDLHSELNLSSLELGDSALYFCASSPTGTSVYEQYFGPGTRLTVT.

The chain carries TRBV19 and TRBJ2-1, with a possible D match to TRBD2 (6 bases). Germline CDR1 is LNHDA and CDR2 is SQIVND (reference sequence). The CDR3 length is 17 residues. The V gene lost 2 bases and the J gene lost 6 bases, with 20 bases spanning the gap. DNA of the CDR3: TGTGCCAGTAGTATACGGAGGGTGGATACCCTTGGCAATGAGCAGTTCTTC. Translated: CASSIRRVDTLGNEQFF.

About this clone: Other DNA sequences in this specimen translate into the identical CDR3. For the CDR3, the DNA is TGTGCCAGCAGCTTAGGACTAGCGGGAGCCCACGAGCAGTACTTC. Encoded protein: CASSLGLAGAHEQYF. V gene TRBV7-9 combines with J gene TRBJ2-7; 12 nucleotides match TRBD2. The CDR3 covers 15 residues. Germline-derived CDR1 and CDR2 are SEHNR and FQNEAQ (reference sequence). Trimming cost V 1 base and J 5 bases; bases outside gene matches: 3.

The V gene is TRBV27, the J gene TRBJ2-2; 11 bases align to TRBD2. The CDR3 totals 16 residues. The V segment lost 5 bases and the J segment 5 bases; nucleotides outside the gene matches: 7. CDR1 and CDR2 from the germline V gene are MNHEY and SMNVEV (reference sequence). The CDR3 sequence: CASSPRLAGRTGELFF. The CDR3 region has the DNA TGTGCCAGCAGTCCCCGACTAGCGGGACGAACCGGGGAGCTGTTTTTT.

The gene calls are TRBV30 and TRBJ1-2, with TRBD1 matching over 9 bases. V shed 5 bases, J shed 4 bases, and the junction held 8 bases outside the gene matches. The CDR3 length is 14 residues. Germline V gives CDR1 GTSNPN, CDR2 SVGIG (reference sequence). CDR3 residues: CAWRRQGVVYGYTF. In DNA, the CDR3 is TGTGCCTGGCGAAGACAGGGGGTGGTCTATGGCTACACCTTC.